Presented here are 31 T cell receptor beta chains from one specimen sequenced in a study of naive and memory T cell subsets. An equimolar mix of two oligonucleotides served as the beta constant-region primer for TRBC1 and TRBC2. Four rounds of PCR amplified the ligated cDNA using nested alpha and beta constant-region primers plus SP2. One entry per CDR3 protein results from TCRdb running MiXCR on the UMI-ligation and nested PCR reads. The sample includes tens of thousands of distinct CDR3 sequences, roughly 9.1% seen only once; the top ten take approximately 22%. The specimen sequenced was central memory CD8+ T cells from blood. The receptors originated from a human donor in good health.

This clonotype is medium-sized within its sample. This rearrangement joins TRBV24-1 to TRBJ2-2, with D possibly matching TRBD2 (5 bases). V was trimmed by 3 bases and J by 1 base, leaving 14 bases between them. The CDR3 length is 17 residues. Per germline, CDR1 KGHDR and CDR2 SFDVKD. The CDR3 spells CATSDEWTRGNTGELFF. DNA for the CDR3: TGTGCCACCAGTGATGAGTGGACCCGGGGGAACACCGGGGAGCTGTTTTTT.

The table lists this clonotype with many counts. The rearrangement links TRBV29-1 to TRBJ2-1; D not resolved. CDR3 length: 13 amino acids. Deletions cut 4 bases from V and 3 bases from J, with 10 bases between. CDR1 is SQVTM, CDR2 ANQGSEA, per germline. Here the CDR3 DNA reads TGCAGCGTTGGAACGTCAGACTACAATGAGCAGTTCTTC. It specifies CSVGTSDYNEQFF.

This clonotype occurred a few times. In DNA form, the CDR3 reads TGTGCCAGCAGTTACGGTCGGGAGTGGGACAGCAAGTATAACTATGGCTACACCTTC. This translates into CASSYGREWDSKYNYGYTF. The V and J genes are TRBV6-5 and TRBJ1-2; 7 bases are shared with TRBD1. Germline V lookup: CDR1 MNHEY, CDR2 SVGAGI. After removal of 2 bases from V and 1 base from J, the junction contained 16 bases not matched to a gene. The CDR3 sequence is 19 residues long.

This clonotype was observed a handful of times. This sequence joins TRBV28 and TRBJ1-5; no reliable D call. The V gene's germline CDR1 is MDHEN and CDR2 SYDVKM. The CDR3 totals 17 residues. V lost 6 bases to trimming and J lost 2 bases, with 20 bases between them. The CDR3 is CASRPPRKASGNQPQHF. The CDR3 nucleotides read TGTGCCAGCAGACCCCCTCGCAAGGCCTCGGGCAATCAGCCCCAGCATTTT.

This clonotype was picked up a small number of times. The genes are TRBV9 and TRBJ2-1; 13 bases match TRBD2. The CDR3 runs 21 residues. V lost 1 base, J lost 2 bases, and 15 bases stayed unmatched. From germline, CDR1 is SGDLS and CDR2 YYNGEE. This chain's CDR3 is CASSVTQRLAGGKGPYNEQFF. The CDR3 DNA is TGTGCCAGCAGCGTAACCCAAAGACTAGCGGGAGGAAAGGGCCCCTACAATGAGCAGTTCTTC.

This clonotype was observed many times. The chain uses TRBV7-9 and TRBJ1-5; 7 bases line up with TRBD1. J was trimmed by 6 bases and V by 5 bases; bases with no gene match: 10. The CDR3 totals 15 residues. Germline V gives CDR1 SEHNR, CDR2 FQNEAQ (reference sequence). The CDR3 DNA sequence: TGTGCCAGCAGCCCCCGCGGAGGGGGCAGTCAGCCCCAGCATTTT. Residues: CASSPRGGGSQPQHF.

A remark on this clonotype: One junction end disagrees with the germline gene, perhaps due to a read error. The chain recombines TRBV4-1 with TRBJ2-5; TRBD2 matches 9 bases. This CDR3 spans 17 amino acids. Germline lookup yields CDR1 MGHRA and CDR2 YSYEKL. The CDR3 reads CASSQGRLAEHQEIQYF. The CDR3 DNA follows: TGCGCCAGCAGCCAAGGTAGACTAGCGGAACACCAAGAGATCCAGTACTTC.

CDR3 region: CASSFLRGGNTEAFF. CDR3 DNA: TGTGCCAGCAGCTTTCTCAGGGGAGGGAACACTGAAGCTTTCTTT. J is TRBJ1-1 and V is TRBV7-9, with a tentative D call TRBD1 (6 bases). Germline CDR1 is SEHNR and CDR2 is FQNEAQ (reference sequence). This CDR3 is built from 15 residues. Trimming took off 3 bases at V and 1 base at J, with 12 bases between the two ends.

The chain uses TRBV11-2 and TRBJ2-1, with 10 bases aligning to TRBD2. V trimming: 4 bases; J trimming: 9 bases; junction bases outside the gene matches: 6. The CDR3 totals 14 residues. CDR1 is SGHAT and CDR2 is FQNNGV in the germline V gene. The CDR3 sequence is CASSSLAGDSEQFF. The CDR3 DNA reads as TGTGCCAGCAGCTCGCTAGCGGGGGATAGTGAGCAGTTCTTC.

This clonotype was seen at least ten times. V is TRBV28 and J is TRBJ2-1, with D tentatively TRBD1 (5 bases). V was trimmed by 8 bases and J by 6 bases, leaving 14 bases between them. CDR1 and CDR2 from the germline V gene are MDHEN and SYDVKM. This CDR3 is 13 amino acids long. The CDR3 bases are TGTGCCAGCGTCCCCAGGGTTTTCAATGAGCAGTTCTTC. Translating gives CASVPRVFNEQFF.

The gene calls are TRBV30 and TRBJ1-1; D is unclear. V dropped 5 bases and J dropped 7 bases, with 14 bases sitting between them. The germline V gene encodes CDR1 GTSNPN and CDR2 SVGIG (reference sequence). CDR3 length equals 12 residues. The CDR3 here is CAWDTPRGEAFF. CDR3 sequence (DNA): TGTGCCTGGGATACGCCCCGGGGTGAAGCTTTCTTT.

The chain employs TRBV12-3 or TRBV12-4 and TRBJ2-1; 9 positions agree with TRBD2. Germline trimming cut 7 bases from V and 10 bases from J; bases unmatched to any gene: 8. CDR3 length: 13 amino acids. As DNA, the CDR3 is TGTGCCAGCATGCTAGCGGGAAATCAAGAGCAGTTCTTC. It specifies CASMLAGNQEQFF.

The V and J genes are TRBV28 and TRBJ2-1, with 8 bases identical to TRBD2. With V trimmed by 10 bases and J by 3 bases, 11 bases remained unmatched. Germline V gene lookup returns CDR1 MDHEN and CDR2 SYDVKM. The CDR3 is 15 residues long. The chain's CDR3 is CATTLGLAGYNEQFF. For the CDR3, the DNA is TGTGCCACCACGTTAGGGCTAGCGGGCTACAATGAGCAGTTCTTC.

This clonotype was counted a few times. This chain's CDR3 is CASRGRGGEQYF. DNA for the CDR3: TGTGCCAGCAGGGGCAGGGGTGGAGAGCAGTACTTC. V is TRBV7-2 and J is TRBJ2-7; D is possibly TRBD1 (6 bases). Per the germline V gene, CDR1 is SGHTA and CDR2 is FQGNSA. This CDR3 is 12 amino acids long. V shed 6 bases and J shed 7 bases, with 13 bases lying between them.

This clonotype has only a few counts. This chain connects TRBV7-9 to TRBJ1-5; D remains unclear. Germline V CDR1 and CDR2: SEHNR, FQNEAQ (reference sequence). The CDR3 totals 14 residues. V lost 5 bases to trimming and J lost 2 bases, with 10 bases between them. The CDR3 reads CASSPGVGNQPQHF. DNA of the CDR3: TGTGCCAGCAGCCCCGGGGTAGGCAATCAGCCCCAGCATTTT.

The gene calls are TRBV12-5 and TRBJ2-7; D might be TRBD1 (6 bases). V shed 4 bases and J shed 3 bases, with 10 bases lying between them. This CDR3 is built from 13 residues. Looked up from germline, CDR1 is LGHNT and CDR2 is FRNRAP. DNA of the CDR3: TGTGCTAGTGGTTCGACAGGATTCTACGAGCAGTACTTC. Its translation: CASGSTGFYEQYF.

The chain has TRBV28 and TRBJ2-7; tentative D call: TRBD2 (5 bases). The CDR3 loop spans 15 amino acids. Germline values: CDR1 MDHEN, CDR2 SYDVKM. With 3 bases removed from V and 4 bases from J, the gap between germline ends came to 16 bases. The CDR3 nucleotides are TGTGCCAGCAGTTTTTCCCGGGATGTTGGGTACGAGCAGTACTTC. Its protein is CASSFSRDVGYEQYF.

A few counts support this clonotype. V is TRBV27 and J is TRBJ2-7; no clear D gene. Deletions cut 2 bases from V and 4 bases from J, with 9 bases between. CDR3 length: 13 residues. Looked up from germline, CDR1 is MNHEY and CDR2 is SMNVEV (reference sequence). Here the CDR3 DNA reads TGTGCCAGCAGTTTAGGAGACCGGTACGAGCAGTACTTC. Protein product: CASSLGDRYEQYF.

The count of this clonotype is one. A much larger clonotype is one base distant, so this may be a read error. The chain links TRBV7-8 to TRBJ2-3; 12 nucleotides line up with TRBD2. The CDR3 is made up of 17 amino acids. Germline CDR1 is SGHVS and CDR2 is FQNEAQ. The CDR3 bases are TGTGCCAGCAGCTTACCCGGACTAGCGGGGCCCACAGATACGAAGTATTTT. This encodes CASSLPGLAGPTDTKYF.

This clonotype was detected a few times. The V and J genes are TRBV28 and TRBJ2-7, with a tentative D call TRBD2 (6 bases). The CDR3 has 14 residues. From germline, CDR1 is MDHEN and CDR2 SYDVKM. V was cut by 4 bases and J by 2 bases, with 12 bases left in between. CDR3 coding DNA: TGTGCCAGCAGTTCCCGGGGAGGACCCTACGAGCAGTACTTC. Protein: CASSSRGGPYEQYF.

The chain employs TRBV28 and TRBJ2-3; D is possibly TRBD2 (6 bases). The germline V gene has CDR1 MDHEN and CDR2 SYDVKM. V was shortened by 3 bases and J by 2 bases, with 18 bases between the two germline ends. This CDR3 has 17 amino acids. DNA for the CDR3: TGTGCCAGCAGTTTGACTAGGATTCTTCCGATCACAGATACGCAGTATTTT. Translation: CASSLTRILPITDTQYF.

By share, this clonotype counts as medium-sized (0.01 to 0.1%). The CDR3: CASRGTEAFF. CDR3 nucleotide sequence: TGTGCCAGCAGGGGCACTGAAGCTTTCTTT. The rearrangement joins TRBV2 to TRBJ1-1; D remains unclear. The germline V gene has CDR1 SNHLY and CDR2 FYNNEI. V was pared by 6 bases and J by 4 bases, with 3 bases between. The CDR3 is made up of 10 amino acids.

The chain recombines TRBV3-1 with TRBJ2-7, with D unresolved. Trimming cost V 2 bases and J 5 bases, with 13 bases left between them. Germline assignment: CDR1 LGHDT and CDR2 YNNKEL (reference sequence). The CDR3 spans 14 residues. The CDR3 sequence: CASSQLELGNEQYF. CDR3 bases: TGTGCCAGCAGCCAATTAGAGTTGGGCAACGAGCAGTACTTC.

The gene calls are TRBV19 and TRBJ2-7; 12 bases fit TRBD1. This CDR3 is 14 amino acids long. CDR1 is LNHDA, CDR2 SQIVND, per germline (reference sequence). V lost 5 bases to trimming and J lost 6 bases; unmatched junction nucleotides: 5. This chain's CDR3 is CASSPGTGGFEQYF. In nucleotides, the CDR3 is TGTGCCAGTAGTCCCGGGACAGGGGGCTTCGAGCAGTACTTC.

This clonotype is labeled medium-sized. The genes are TRBV6-2 or TRBV6-3 and TRBJ2-7, with D tentatively TRBD2 (6 bases). Between the trimmed V and J ends, which lost 5 bases and 6 bases, there was a span of 17 bases. Germline CDR1 reads MNHEY; CDR2 reads SVGEGT. The CDR3 consists of 14 residues. The CDR3 loop reads CASSPTGERAEQYF. CDR3 DNA sequence: TGTGCCAGCAGTCCCACGGGAGAGCGGGCCGAGCAGTACTTC.

In its sample, this clonotype was seen a few times. V is TRBV4-1 and J is TRBJ2-7; TRBD2 aligns across 7 bases. Trimming cost V 6 bases and J 2 bases; bases outside gene matches: 10. Germline V gene sequence: CDR1 MGHRA, CDR2 YSYEKL. There are 15 residues in the CDR3. In DNA, the CDR3 is TGCGCCAGCAGTGATATTGGGCTAGCGGCCTACGAGCAGTACTTC. This translates into CASSDIGLAAYEQYF.

This clonotype came up a few times. This chain uses TRBV20-1 with TRBJ2-1, with 7 bases lining up with TRBD2. Germline assignment: CDR1 DFQATT and CDR2 SNEGSKA (reference sequence). This CDR3 has 12 residues. J was trimmed by 8 bases and V by 0 bases; bases with no gene match: 1. The CDR3 protein is CSAREREHEQFF. DNA of the CDR3: TGCAGTGCTAGAGAGCGGGAGCATGAGCAGTTCTTC.

This clonotype was seen only a few times. This chain joins TRBV20-1 and TRBJ2-7, with 8 bases fitting TRBD2. J lost 7 bases, V lost 0 bases, and 14 bases had no gene match. CDR1 is DFQATT and CDR2 is SNEGSKA in the germline V gene (reference sequence). This CDR3 is 16 amino acids long. The CDR3 DNA reads TGCAGTGCTAGAGATCCCCTCGGGAGTTCGGGGGGGGAGCAGTACTTC. Its protein is CSARDPLGSSGGEQYF.

This chain uses TRBV7-3 with TRBJ2-7; unclear D gene. V lost 5 bases to trimming and J lost 2 bases, with 10 bases between them. Germline V CDR1 and CDR2: SGHTA, FQGTGA. The CDR3 spans 13 residues. CDR3 sequence: CASSLNTAYEQYF. CDR3 nucleotides: TGTGCCAGCAGCCTAAATACGGCCTACGAGCAGTACTTC.

This clonotype was recorded many times. This sequence joins TRBV4-1 and TRBJ1-5, with D uncertain. Germline V gene lookup returns CDR1 MGHRA and CDR2 YSYEKL. The CDR3 sequence is 15 residues long. Between the trimmed V and J ends, which lost 3 bases and 0 bases, there was a span of 9 bases. The CDR3 DNA reads as TGCGCCAGCAGCCAGGGCCAGAATAGCAATCAGCCCCAGCATTTT. Amino acid sequence: CASSQGQNSNQPQHF.

This clonotype has at least ten counts. The J gene is TRBJ1-1, the V gene TRBV20-1; D perhaps matches TRBD1 (5 bases). Trimming took off 1 base at V and 3 bases at J, with 9 bases between the two ends. Germline assignment: CDR1 DFQATT and CDR2 SNEGSKA (reference sequence). The CDR3 consists of 13 residues. CDR3 loop: CSARGGGDTEAFF. For the CDR3, the DNA is TGCAGTGCTAGAGGCGGGGGGGACACTGAAGCTTTCTTT.